One sample yielded the 19 T cell receptor beta chains listed below, sequenced in a study of early T cells in non-severe SARS-CoV-2 infection. MiXCR was run by TCRdb on the 5' RACE reads, yielding one entry per CDR3 protein. The sample lists 98,000 or so distinct CDR3 sequences; more than 9.5% were seen once. Sequencing input: whole blood. All receptors derive from an adult who was a healthcare worker with PCR-confirmed SARS-CoV-2 infection or an uninfected control (not recorded which).

The chain combines TRBV5-1 with TRBJ1-4; D gene unclear. The germline gives CDR1 SGHRS, CDR2 YFSETQ. This CDR3 spans 14 amino acids. Trimming cost V 4 bases and J 13 bases, with 20 bases left between them. The CDR3 reads CASSRTLREEGLFF. The CDR3 coding sequence is TGCGCCAGCAGCCGCACCCTTAGGGAGGAAGGACTGTTTTTT. The full variable domain, completed using reference TRBV5-1 and TRBJ1-4, is KAGVTQTPRYLIKTRGQQVTLSCSPISGHRSVSWYQQTPGQGLQFLFEYFSETQRNKGNFPGRFSGRQFSNSRSEMNVSTLELGDSALYLCASSRTLREEGLFFGSGTQLSVL.

This clonotype appeared many times. V usage is TRBV10-1 and J usage is TRBJ2-7; D not resolved. The CDR3 spans 16 residues. Per the germline V gene, CDR1 is WNHNN and CDR2 is SYGVQD (reference sequence). The V gene lost 3 bases and the J gene lost 4 bases, with 19 bases spanning the gap. As DNA, the CDR3 is TGCGCCAGCAGTGAACTATCAGGATCTGGCTATTACGAGCAGTACTTC. This gives the protein CASSELSGSGYYEQYF.

This clonotype was counted many times. The chain employs TRBV24-1 and TRBJ2-7; 7 bases agree with TRBD1. CDR1 and CDR2 from the germline V gene are KGHDR and SFDVKD. V shed 3 bases and J 2 bases; nucleotides not matched to a gene: 6. CDR3 size: 15 residues. DNA for the CDR3: TGTGCCACCAGTGATCCGAGACAGGGTACCTACGAGCAGTACTTC. It codes for CATSDPRQGTYEQYF.

There are many counts of this clonotype. This rearrangement joins TRBV6-1 to TRBJ2-7; D may be TRBD1 (6 bases). Germline V gene data show CDR1 as MNHNS and CDR2 as SASEGT. V shed 3 bases and J shed 4 bases, with 13 bases lying between them. The length of the CDR3 is 14 residues. The CDR3 DNA reads as TGTGCCAGCAGTGACAACGGCAGGGGTTACGAGCAGTACTTC. Translating gives CASSDNGRGYEQYF.

Only a few counts were recorded for this clonotype. CDR3 nucleotide sequence: TGTGCCAGCAGCACAACAGGGGCCGGGGAGCTGTTTTTT. Translation gives CASSTTGAGELFF. The chain recombines TRBV7-3 with TRBJ2-2; TRBD1 agrees at 7 bases. Germline V lookup: CDR1 SGHTA, CDR2 FQGTGA. The CDR3 covers 13 residues. The V gene end was trimmed by 5 bases and the J gene end by 6 bases; junction bases not matched to a gene: 3. The full variable domain, in which reference TRBV7-3 and TRBJ2-2 provide the parts outside the CDR3, is GAGVSQTPSNKVTEKGKYVELRCDPISGHTALYWYRQSLGQGPEFLIYFQGTGAADDSGLPNDRFFAVRPEGSVSTLKIQRTERGDSAVYLCASSTTGAGELFFGEGSRLTVL.

This clonotype was recorded many times. The chain employs TRBV7-6 and TRBJ2-7, with 9 bases aligning to TRBD1. The trim removed 0 bases at V and 2 bases at J, leaving 2 bases unmatched. The CDR3 runs to 15 residues. From germline, CDR1 is SGHVS and CDR2 FNYEAQ. The CDR3 DNA reads TGTGCCAGCAGCTTAGCGGGACAGGGTACCTACGAGCAGTACTTC. Translating it yields CASSLAGQGTYEQYF.

This rearrangement joins TRBV20-1 to TRBJ2-1; D call uncertain. The CDR3 loop spans 18 amino acids. Germline assignment: CDR1 DFQATT and CDR2 SNEGSKA (reference sequence). V was trimmed by 2 bases and J by 0 bases, leaving 20 bases between them. CDR3: CSARMALAAVSSYNEQFF. DNA for the CDR3: TGCAGTGCTAGAATGGCCCTTGCCGCGGTTAGCTCCTACAATGAGCAGTTCTTC.

The chain combines TRBV29-1 with TRBJ1-2, with TRBD1 matching 8 bases. CDR3 length: 15 residues. The J segment lost 4 bases and the V segment lost 1 base, leaving 8 bases of the junction unmatched. Germline assignment: CDR1 SQVTM and CDR2 ANQGSEA. As DNA, the CDR3 is TGCAGCGTTGAAGGGCAGGGGGCAGTCGGCTATGGCTACACCTTC. This encodes CSVEGQGAVGYGYTF.

This clonotype was seen repeatedly, ten times or more. This chain joins TRBV28 and TRBJ1-6; D call uncertain. Germline CDR1 is MDHEN and CDR2 is SYDVKM. Trimming shortened V by 5 bases and J by 10 bases, and 6 bases separated the two germline ends. The length of the CDR3 is 11 residues. Here the CDR3 DNA reads TGTGCCAGCAGTATACAATCACCCCTCCACTTT. This encodes CASSIQSPLHF.

V gene TRBV6-5 combines with J gene TRBJ1-5; D remains unclear. CDR1 MNHEY and CDR2 SVGAGI come from the germline V gene. With 6 bases removed from V and 1 base from J, the gap between germline ends came to 13 bases. The CDR3 covers 15 residues. CDR3 protein: CASRPAGQSNQPQHF. CDR3 sequence (DNA): TGTGCCAGCAGGCCAGCTGGGCAGAGCAATCAGCCCCAGCATTTT.

This clonotype was observed many times. The chain has TRBV2 and TRBJ2-4; 8 bases are a match to TRBD1. Germline V lookup: CDR1 SNHLY, CDR2 FYNNEI. This CDR3 comprises 14 residues. Trimming cost V 1 base and J 6 bases; bases outside gene matches: 2. CDR3 sequence (DNA): TGTGCCAGCAGTGAAGAACAGGGGGGAAACATTCAGTACTTC. It encodes CASSEEQGGNIQYF.

The table lists this clonotype with many counts. CDR3 sequence reads: CATLGRGHSYEQYF. The CDR3 DNA follows: TGTGCCACCCTAGGGCGAGGGCACTCCTACGAGCAGTACTTC. The chain links TRBV2 to TRBJ2-7; tentatively, D is TRBD2 (5 bases). The CDR3 extends over 14 amino acids. Germline assignment: CDR1 SNHLY and CDR2 FYNNEI. The ends were cut back, 10 bases at V and 0 bases at J, with 16 bases in the middle.

The chain has TRBV12-3 or TRBV12-4 and TRBJ2-2; a possible D gene is TRBD2 (5 bases). V was trimmed by 3 bases and J by 3 bases, leaving 14 bases between them. This CDR3 has 16 residues. CDR3 in amino acids: CASSFSGNSYTGELFF. In DNA, the CDR3 is TGTGCCAGCAGTTTTTCGGGGAATTCGTACACCGGGGAGCTGTTTTTT.

This clonotype occurred a few times. The chain is built from TRBV30 and TRBJ1-2; a possible D gene is TRBD1 (5 bases). The length of the CDR3 is 16 residues. Germline CDR1 and CDR2: GTSNPN and SVGIG (reference sequence). V lost 2 bases and J lost 8, with 24 bases in between. The CDR3 DNA follows: TGTGCCTGGAGTATCCCGCCGGGGGAGGCCTATGGGGGCTACACCTTC. Its protein is CAWSIPPGEAYGGYTF.

V usage is TRBV5-1 and J usage is TRBJ2-7; 8 positions match TRBD2. This CDR3 has 14 amino acids. The V gene end was trimmed by 4 bases and the J gene end by 5 bases; junction bases not matched to a gene: 8. Germline V gene data show CDR1 as SGHRS and CDR2 as YFSETQ. Here the CDR3 DNA reads TGCGCCAGCAGCCCCCCCGGGCGGGAGGACGAGCAGTACTTC. This gives the protein CASSPPGREDEQYF. Full variable domain (rest looked up from reference TRBV5-1 and TRBJ2-7): KAGVTQTPRYLIKTRGQQVTLSCSPISGHRSVSWYQQTPGQGLQFLFEYFSETQRNKGNFPGRFSGRQFSNSRSEMNVSTLELGDSALYLCASSPPGREDEQYFGPGTRLTVT.

V is TRBV11-3 and J is TRBJ1-1; tentatively, D is TRBD1 (6 bases). CDR3 size: 15 residues. The germline CDR1 and CDR2 sequences are SGHNT and YENEEA. Between the trimmed V and J ends, which lost 1 base and 0 bases, there was a span of 9 bases. CDR3 protein: CASSLGTAMNTEAFF. For the CDR3, the DNA is TGTGCCAGCAGCTTAGGGACAGCGATGAACACTGAAGCTTTCTTT. The full variable domain, with the rest looked up from reference TRBV11-3 and TRBJ1-1, is EAGVVQSPRYKIIEKKQPVAFWCNPISGHNTLYWYLQNLGQGPELLIRYENEEAVDDSQLPKDRFSAERLKGVDSTLKIQPAELGDSAVYLCASSLGTAMNTEAFFGQGTRLTVV.

This clonotype appeared a few times. CDR3 nucleotide sequence: TGTGCCAGCAGCTTTGGGTTCGAGGGGGACGCTGAAGCTTTCTTT. Its translation: CASSFGFEGDAEAFF. The chain has TRBV5-4 and TRBJ1-1, with D tentatively TRBD1 (6 bases). The germline gives CDR1 SGHNT, CDR2 YYREEE (reference sequence). The CDR3 contains 15 residues. Trimming left V 2 bases short and J 6 bases short, with 17 bases between.

The chain joins TRBV3-1 to TRBJ1-1; D not certain. This CDR3 comprises 13 residues. The germline CDR1 and CDR2 sequences are LGHDT and YNNKEL (reference sequence). The ends were cut back, 3 bases at V and 4 bases at J, with 9 bases in the middle. The CDR3 is CASSQGIGTEAFF. The CDR3 DNA follows: TGTGCCAGCAGCCAGGGTATAGGCACTGAAGCTTTCTTT.

This chain links TRBV24-1 with TRBJ2-3; D gene uncertain. Germline CDR1 is KGHDR and CDR2 is SFDVKD. This CDR3 has 13 amino acids. V shed 4 bases and J shed 4 bases, with 8 bases lying between them. The CDR3 nucleotides read TGTGCCACCAGTGACATTTTATCAGATACGCAGTATTTT. It is translated as CATSDILSDTQYF.